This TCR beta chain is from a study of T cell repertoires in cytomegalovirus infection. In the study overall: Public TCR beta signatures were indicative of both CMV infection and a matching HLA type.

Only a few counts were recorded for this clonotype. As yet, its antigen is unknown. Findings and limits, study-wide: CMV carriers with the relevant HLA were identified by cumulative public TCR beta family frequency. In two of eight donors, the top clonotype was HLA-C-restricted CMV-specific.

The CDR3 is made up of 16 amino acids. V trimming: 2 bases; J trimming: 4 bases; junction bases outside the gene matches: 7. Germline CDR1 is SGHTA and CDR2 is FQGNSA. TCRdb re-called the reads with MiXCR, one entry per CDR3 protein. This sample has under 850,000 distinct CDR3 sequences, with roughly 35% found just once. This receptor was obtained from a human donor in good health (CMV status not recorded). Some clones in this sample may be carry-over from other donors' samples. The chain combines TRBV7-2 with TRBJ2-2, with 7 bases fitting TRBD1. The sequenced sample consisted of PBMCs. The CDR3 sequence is CASSLLTGSSTGELFF. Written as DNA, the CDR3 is TGTGCCAGCAGCTTACTGACAGGGAGTAGCACCGGGGAGCTGTTTTTT.